Listed here is a single T cell receptor beta chain. This CDR3 spans 13 amino acids. Germline V gene data show CDR1 as MNHNS and CDR2 as SASEGT. V lost 2 bases to trimming and J lost 0 bases, with 4 bases between them. These data come from a study of blood T cell repertoires in COVID-19. Study context: PBMCs, B-cell-depleted T cells, or T cells provided the cDNA or gDNA that made up the material.

The protocol was immunoSEQ multiplex PCR, while the TCRdb copy is restricted to in-frame clones and leaves out a portion. The sample lists about 140,000 clones; more than 70% were seen once. Sample: peripheral blood. The chain joins TRBV6-1 to TRBJ1-1, with no clear D. The clonotype originates from a woman aged 60-75 years with acute or convalescent COVID-19. The DNA of the CDR3 is TGTGCCAGCAGTGAAATCGTGAACACTGAAGCTTTCTTT. It is translated as CASSEIVNTEAFF.